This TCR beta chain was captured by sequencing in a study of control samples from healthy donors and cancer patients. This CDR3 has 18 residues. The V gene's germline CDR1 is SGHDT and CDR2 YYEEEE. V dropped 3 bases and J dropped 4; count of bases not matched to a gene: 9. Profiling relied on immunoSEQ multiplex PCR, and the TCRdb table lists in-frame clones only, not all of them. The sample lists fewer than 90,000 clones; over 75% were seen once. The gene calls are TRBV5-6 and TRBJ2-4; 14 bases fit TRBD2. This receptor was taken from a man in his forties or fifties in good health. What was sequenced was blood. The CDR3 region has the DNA TGTGCCAGCAGCTCGAGGACTAGCGGGGGGACCGATAAAAACATTCAGTACTTC. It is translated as CASSSRTSGGTDKNIQYF. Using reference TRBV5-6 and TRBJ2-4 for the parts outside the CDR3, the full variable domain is DAGVTQSPTHLIKTRGQQVTLRCSPKSGHDTVSWYQQALGQGPQFIFQYYEEEERQRGNFPDRFSGHQFPNYSSELNVNALLLGDSALYLCASSSRTSGGTDKNIQYFGAGTRLSVL.